Listed below are T cell receptor beta chains from one sample, sequenced in a study of cytomegalovirus exposure and HLA in healthy donors. Clones were read by immunoSEQ multiplex PCR, and TCRdb kept only the in-frame ones, dropping some. The profile covers approximately 88,000 clones, with about four fifths appearing a single time and 12% taken by the ten largest. The sequenced sample consisted of PBMCs. The receptors here all came from a woman between 18 and 29 years old in good health and CMV-seropositive. Both conserved end residues are part of each CDR3. Each record gives: clone size, D gene, V gene, J gene, CDR3 DNA, CDR3 protein. A D gene is named only where the DNA matches it firmly. Clone sizes are given selectively: once, few, many, or a class where the clone is expanded.

clone_size: NA; d_call: NA; v_call: TRBV5-1; j_call: TRBJ1-4; cdr3_nt: TGCGCCAGCAGATGGCAGGATGAAAAACTGTTTTTT; cdr3_aa: CASRWQDEKLFF
clone_size: NA; d_call: NA; v_call: TRBV28; j_call: TRBJ1-6; cdr3_nt: TGTGCCAGCCGCTTAGGGGCCTATAATTCACCCCTCCACTTT; cdr3_aa: CASRLGAYNSPLHF
clone_size: NA; d_call: TRBD2; v_call: TRBV6-5; j_call: TRBJ2-1; cdr3_nt: TGTGCCAGCAGTTACCGAGAGCGGGGTTTCTACAATGAGCAGTTCTTC; cdr3_aa: CASSYRERGFYNEQFF
clone_size: NA; d_call: TRBD1; v_call: TRBV4-1; j_call: TRBJ2-5; cdr3_nt: TGCGCCAGCAGCCAGGGGACAGCCTCTCCGTCTGAGACCCAGTACTTC; cdr3_aa: CASSQGTASPSETQYF
clone_size: NA; d_call: NA; v_call: TRBV5-1; j_call: TRBJ1-4; cdr3_nt: TGCGCCAGCAGCCCTACAGGGCATAATGAAAAACTGTTTTTT; cdr3_aa: CASSPTGHNEKLFF
clone_size: NA; d_call: TRBD1; v_call: TRBV10-3; j_call: TRBJ1-2; cdr3_nt: TGTGCCATCAGTCTACAGGGGATTAACTATGGCTACACCTTC; cdr3_aa: CAISLQGINYGYTF
clone_size: NA; d_call: TRBD2; v_call: TRBV2; j_call: TRBJ2-2; cdr3_nt: TGTGCCAGCAGTGACTTTCTAGCGGGGGTTCACACCGGGGAGCTGTTTTTT; cdr3_aa: CASSDFLAGVHTGELFF
clone_size: NA; d_call: NA; v_call: TRBV28; j_call: TRBJ1-2; cdr3_nt: TGTGCCAGCACCAACGGGGGGGGCGCGTCCAACTATGGCTACACCTTC; cdr3_aa: CASTNGGGASNYGYTF
clone_size: once; d_call: TRBD1; v_call: TRBV27; j_call: TRBJ2-7; cdr3_nt: TGTGCCAGCGGTAGGGGGCGGACGGAAGAGCAGTACTTC; cdr3_aa: CASGRGRTEEQYF
clone_size: NA; d_call: TRBD1; v_call: TRBV19; j_call: TRBJ2-7; cdr3_nt: TGTGCCAGTAACCCCGGGACAGGGGGCGCCCACGAGCAGTACTTC; cdr3_aa: CASNPGTGGAHEQYF
clone_size: NA; d_call: NA; v_call: TRBV28; j_call: TRBJ2-5; cdr3_nt: TGTGCCAGCAGCCTAGTCGAGACCCAGTACTTC; cdr3_aa: CASSLVETQYF
clone_size: NA; d_call: NA; v_call: TRBV28; j_call: TRBJ1-2; cdr3_nt: TGTGCCAGCAGGCCCGGGGTCTCCTATGGCTACACCTTC; cdr3_aa: CASRPGVSYGYTF
clone_size: NA; d_call: TRBD2; v_call: TRBV7-8; j_call: TRBJ2-1; cdr3_nt: TGTGCCAGCACCAGTAGCGGGGGAGAATACAATGAGCAGTTCTTC; cdr3_aa: CASTSSGGEYNEQFF
clone_size: few; d_call: TRBD1; v_call: TRBV19; j_call: TRBJ1-2; cdr3_nt: TGTGCCAGTGGGGGACAGGGAAACTATGGCTACACCTTC; cdr3_aa: CASGGQGNYGYTF